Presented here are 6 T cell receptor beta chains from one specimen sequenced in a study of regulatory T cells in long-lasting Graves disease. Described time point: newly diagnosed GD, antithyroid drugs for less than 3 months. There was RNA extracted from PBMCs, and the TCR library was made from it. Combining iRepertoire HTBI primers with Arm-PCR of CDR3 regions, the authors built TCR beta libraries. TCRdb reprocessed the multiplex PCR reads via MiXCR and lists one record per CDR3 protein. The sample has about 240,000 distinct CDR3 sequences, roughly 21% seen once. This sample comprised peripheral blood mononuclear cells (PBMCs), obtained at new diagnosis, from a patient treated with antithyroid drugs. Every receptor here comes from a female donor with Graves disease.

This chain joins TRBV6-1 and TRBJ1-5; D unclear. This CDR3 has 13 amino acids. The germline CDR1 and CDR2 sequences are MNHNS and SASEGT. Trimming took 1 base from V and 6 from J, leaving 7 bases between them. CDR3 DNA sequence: TGTGCCAGCAGTGAAGTGGGGTCTCAGCCCCAGCATTTT. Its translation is CASSEVGSQPQHF.

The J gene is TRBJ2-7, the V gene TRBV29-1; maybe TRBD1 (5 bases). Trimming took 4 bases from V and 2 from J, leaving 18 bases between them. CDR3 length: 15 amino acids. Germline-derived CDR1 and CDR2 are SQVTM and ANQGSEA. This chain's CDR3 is CSVVAAPGHPYEQYF. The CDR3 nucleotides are TGCAGCGTTGTGGCTGCCCCAGGACACCCCTACGAGCAGTACTTC.

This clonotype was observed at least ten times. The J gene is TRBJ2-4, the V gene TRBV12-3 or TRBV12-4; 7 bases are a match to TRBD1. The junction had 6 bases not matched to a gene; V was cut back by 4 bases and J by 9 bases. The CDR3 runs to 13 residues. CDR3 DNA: TGTGCCAGCAGTTCGAGACAGGGAAGCATTCAGTACTTC. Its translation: CASSSRQGSIQYF.

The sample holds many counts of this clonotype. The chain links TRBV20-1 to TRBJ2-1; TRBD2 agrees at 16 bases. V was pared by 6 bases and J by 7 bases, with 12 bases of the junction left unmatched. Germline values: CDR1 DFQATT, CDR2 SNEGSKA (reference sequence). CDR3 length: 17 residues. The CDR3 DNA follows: TGCAGTGCAGGGACTAGCGGGAGGGCCGTTGATCAGAATGAGCAGTTCTTC. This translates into CSAGTSGRAVDQNEQFF.

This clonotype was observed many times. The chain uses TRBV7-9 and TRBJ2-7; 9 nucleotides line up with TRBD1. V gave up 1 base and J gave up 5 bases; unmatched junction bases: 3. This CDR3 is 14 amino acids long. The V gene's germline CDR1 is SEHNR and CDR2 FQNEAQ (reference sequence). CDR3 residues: CASSLGTGVHEQYF. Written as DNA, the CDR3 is TGTGCCAGCAGCTTAGGGACAGGGGTCCACGAGCAGTACTTC.

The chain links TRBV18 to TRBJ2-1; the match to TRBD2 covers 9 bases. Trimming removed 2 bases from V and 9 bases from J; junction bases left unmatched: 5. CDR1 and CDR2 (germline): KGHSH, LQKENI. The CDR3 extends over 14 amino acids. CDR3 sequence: CASSPSIAGAEQFF. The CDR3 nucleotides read TGTGCCAGCTCACCATCGATAGCGGGGGCTGAGCAGTTCTTC.